The 23 T cell receptor beta chains in this list originate from one sample, sequenced in a study of T cell changes during pregnancy in multiple sclerosis. Using immunoSEQ multiplex PCR, the repertoire was profiled, and TCRdb retains in-frame clones only, with some absent. The data contain 120,000 or so clones, about 93% of them singletons. This specimen was peripheral blood, taken before pregnancy. The receptors stem from a female donor with multiple sclerosis, enrolled in a pregnancy study.

The chain couples TRBV15 to TRBJ1-1, with a weak D call TRBD1 (6 bases). V lost 0 bases and J 10 bases, leaving 15 bases between the germline ends. Germline V CDR1 and CDR2: LNHNV, YYDKDF (reference sequence). The length of the CDR3 is 14 residues. CDR3 DNA sequence: TGTGCCACCAGCAGAGAGTTTGGTCAGGACAGAGCTTTCTTT. This codes for CATSREFGQDRAFF.

The chain joins TRBV2 to TRBJ2-7, with TRBD2 matching over 7 bases. Germline V lookup: CDR1 SNHLY, CDR2 FYNNEI. The CDR3 is made up of 14 amino acids. With 7 bases clipped from V and 4 bases from J, the junction kept 10 bases outside the gene matches. The CDR3 coding sequence is TGTGCCAGCAAGTTCCAGCGGGACTTATACGAGCAGTACTTC. Amino acids: CASKFQRDLYEQYF.

The rearrangement joins TRBV9 to TRBJ1-1; tentatively, D is TRBD1 (5 bases). This CDR3 is 14 amino acids long. Per the germline V gene, CDR1 is SGDLS and CDR2 is YYNGEE. V shed 0 bases and J shed 6 bases, with 12 bases lying between them. The CDR3 reads CASSVVGEQSEAFF. For the CDR3, the DNA is TGTGCCAGCAGCGTAGTAGGGGAACAGTCTGAAGCTTTCTTT. Using reference TRBV9 and TRBJ1-1 for the parts outside the CDR3, the full variable domain is DSGVTQTPKHLITATGQRVTLRCSPRSGDLSVYWYQQSLDQGLQFLIQYYNGEERAKGNILERFSAQQFPDLHSELNLSSLELGDSALYFCASSVVGEQSEAFFGQGTRLTVV.

The genes are TRBV11-3 and TRBJ2-2; TRBD2 agrees at 8 bases. J gave up 5 bases and V 6 bases, and 11 bases lay outside the gene matches. Germline CDR1 and CDR2: SGHNT and YENEEA. The CDR3 totals 16 residues. CDR3 in DNA: TGTGCCAGCAGTAAGGAAGTAGCGGGGTGGACCGGGGAGCTGTTTTTT. Protein sequence: CASSKEVAGWTGELFF.

V usage is TRBV9 and J usage is TRBJ2-6, with D perhaps matching TRBD1 (6 bases). The germline CDR1 and CDR2 sequences are SGDLS and YYNGEE. Trimming pared 4 bases from V and 0 bases from J, leaving 20 bases between. CDR3 length: 19 residues. This CDR3 is CASSPVGAGPLSGANVLTF. DNA for the CDR3: TGTGCCAGCAGCCCCGTGGGGGCAGGGCCTCTCTCTGGGGCCAACGTCCTGACTTTC.

The chain employs TRBV30 and TRBJ1-5; TRBD1 matches at 8 bases. The CDR3 consists of 14 residues. The ends lost 2 bases at V and 6 bases at J; junction bases unmatched: 6. CDR1 is GTSNPN and CDR2 is SVGIG in the germline V gene (reference sequence). The CDR3 loop is CAWSQDRVGQPQHF. CDR3 in DNA: TGTGCCTGGAGTCAGGACAGGGTAGGTCAGCCCCAGCATTTT.

The gene calls are TRBV27 and TRBJ1-3, with D tentatively TRBD1 (6 bases). The germline V gene has CDR1 MNHEY and CDR2 SMNVEV (reference sequence). The CDR3 has 14 residues. Trimming shortened V by 5 bases and J by 4 bases, and 12 bases separated the two germline ends. CDR3 bases: TGTGCCAGCAGTCCAGGGACATCGGGAAACACCATATATTTT. Translation gives CASSPGTSGNTIYF.

The rearrangement links TRBV7-3 to TRBJ2-3; 9 bases map to TRBD2. V dropped 2 bases and J dropped 1; count of bases not matched to a gene: 4. The CDR3 consists of 16 residues. From germline, CDR1 is SGHTA and CDR2 FQGTGA. The CDR3 sequence is CASSLGGRGGTDTQYF. DNA for the CDR3: TGTGCCAGCAGCTTAGGCGGGAGGGGTGGCACAGATACGCAGTATTTT.

J is TRBJ1-2 and V is TRBV5-1; weak D call: TRBD1 (6 bases). Germline V CDR1 and CDR2: SGHRS, YFSETQ. Trimming cost V 5 bases and J 0 bases, with 14 bases left between them. The CDR3 covers 15 residues. The CDR3 spells CASSLPDRPNYGYTF. CDR3 DNA sequence: TGCGCCAGCAGTCTTCCAGACAGGCCTAACTATGGCTACACCTTC. The full variable domain, rest sourced from reference TRBV5-1 and TRBJ1-2, is KAGVTQTPRYLIKTRGQQVTLSCSPISGHRSVSWYQQTPGQGLQFLFEYFSETQRNKGNFPGRFSGRQFSNSRSEMNVSTLELGDSALYLCASSLPDRPNYGYTFGSGTRLTVV.

The rearrangement joins TRBV19 to TRBJ1-2, with 7 bases aligning to TRBD1. Looked up from germline, CDR1 is LNHDA and CDR2 is SQIVND (reference sequence). The CDR3 has 15 amino acids. V lost 5 bases, J lost 4 bases, and 10 bases stayed unmatched. The CDR3 region is CASSLGQPLLYGYTF. The DNA of the CDR3 is TGTGCCAGTAGTTTGGGACAGCCGCTCCTCTATGGCTACACCTTC.

The chain couples TRBV2 to TRBJ2-3; TRBD2 aligns across 11 bases. CDR1 SNHLY and CDR2 FYNNEI come from the germline V gene. V lost 7 bases and J lost 3; bases outside the gene matches: 9. The CDR3 spans 16 residues. The CDR3 nucleotides are TGTGCCAGCATAGGGGTAGCGGGAGGGGGAACAGATACGCAGTATTTT. This gives the protein CASIGVAGGGTDTQYF.

The chain links TRBV5-5 to TRBJ2-7, with 7 positions matching TRBD1. CDR1 and CDR2 from the germline V gene are SGHKS and YYEKEE (reference sequence). The CDR3 spans 14 residues. The ends lost 5 bases at V and 1 base at J; junction bases unmatched: 6. CDR3 in DNA: TGTGCCAGCAGTTCTCCGGGACAGTCCTACGAGCAGTACTTC. As protein: CASSSPGQSYEQYF.

The V gene is TRBV2, the J gene TRBJ2-2; D might be TRBD1 (7 bases). Trimming removed 2 bases at V and 1 base at J, with 11 bases between. Germline CDR1 reads SNHLY; CDR2 reads FYNNEI. This CDR3 region has 16 residues. CDR3 region: CASSERRGRNTGELFF. The CDR3 DNA reads TGTGCCAGCAGTGAAAGGAGGGGGCGGAACACCGGGGAGCTGTTTTTT.

The V and J genes are TRBV28 and TRBJ2-1; maybe TRBD1 (6 bases). Germline V gene lookup returns CDR1 MDHEN and CDR2 SYDVKM. The germline V and J ends were trimmed by 6 bases and 8 bases, with 17 bases remaining between them. The length of the CDR3 is 14 residues. The CDR3 loop is CASRGARGIDEQFF. In DNA form, the CDR3 reads TGTGCCAGCAGGGGGGCGAGGGGGATCGATGAGCAGTTCTTC.

This chain links TRBV29-1 with TRBJ2-7, with D hard to call. This CDR3 is built from 14 residues. The V end lost 5 bases, the J end lost 0 bases, and 14 bases lay between the germline ends. Germline V gene lookup returns CDR1 SQVTM and CDR2 ANQGSEA. The CDR3 here is CSVRQARDSYEQYF. CDR3 DNA sequence: TGCAGCGTTCGCCAGGCAAGAGACTCCTACGAGCAGTACTTC.

V is TRBV11-2 and J is TRBJ2-1, with D perhaps matching TRBD2 (5 bases). V gave up 1 base and J gave up 13 bases, with 11 bases separating them. The CDR3 length is 12 residues. The germline gives CDR1 SGHAT, CDR2 FQNNGV. CDR3 DNA sequence: TGTGCCAGCAGCTTAGGATCCGGGGTTCAGTTCTTC. Protein product: CASSLGSGVQFF.

The CDR3 DNA follows: TGTGCCAGCAGCTTGAACGTCGGCGGGTCGAACACCGGGGAGCTGTTTTTT. Encoded protein: CASSLNVGGSNTGELFF. The rearrangement joins TRBV7-7 to TRBJ2-2, with D tentatively TRBD2 (5 bases). Germline CDR1 SSHAT, CDR2 FNYEAQ (reference sequence). Trimming removed 3 bases at V and 0 bases at J, with 14 bases between. The CDR3 length is 17 residues.

This clone was observed once. V gene TRBV7-9 combines with J gene TRBJ2-5; 9 nucleotides match TRBD2. CDR1 is SEHNR, CDR2 FQNEAQ, per germline (reference sequence). There are 13 residues in the CDR3. V gave up 5 bases and J gave up 5 bases; unmatched junction bases: 3. The CDR3: CASSRRGGETQYF. The CDR3, as DNA: TGTGCCAGCAGCCGGCGGGGGGGTGAGACCCAGTACTTC.

This clone was seen a handful of times. The chain is built from TRBV7-9 and TRBJ1-2; no firm D call. The germline CDR1 and CDR2 sequences are SEHNR and FQNEAQ (reference sequence). The CDR3 sequence is 14 residues long. Trimming left V 1 base short and J 4 bases short, with 10 bases between. For the CDR3, the DNA is TGTGCCAGCAGCTTAGGAGGGATTTCCTATGGCTACACCTTC. Its translation is CASSLGGISYGYTF.

The chain joins TRBV6-1 to TRBJ1-2; a possible D gene is TRBD1 (5 bases). The V gene's germline CDR1 is MNHNS and CDR2 SASEGT. The length of the CDR3 is 14 residues. V lost 3 bases, J lost 4 bases, and 12 bases lay in between. The CDR3 nucleotides are TGTGCCAGCAGTGAGGGCAGGGTAGTCTATGGCTACACCTTC. Translation gives CASSEGRVVYGYTF.

The rearrangement links TRBV11-2 to TRBJ1-3; D gene ambiguous. This CDR3 has 15 residues. Trimming left V 5 bases short and J 7 bases short, with 18 bases between. In germline, CDR1 is SGHAT, CDR2 FQNNGV. This chain's CDR3 is CASSRSGLSGNTIYF. CDR3 bases: TGTGCCAGCAGCCGCTCTGGACTCTCGGGGAACACCATATATTTT.

The V call is TRBV19, the J call TRBJ1-1, with a tentative D call TRBD1 (5 bases). The CDR3 consists of 12 residues. V lost 11 bases and J lost 5, with 15 bases in between. The germline CDR1 and CDR2 sequences are LNHDA and SQIVND (reference sequence). CDR3 region: CAEQGQETEAFF. The CDR3 DNA follows: TGTGCCGAGCAGGGCCAGGAGACTGAAGCTTTCTTT.

The chain is built from TRBV28 and TRBJ1-2; D gene ambiguous. Germline loops: CDR1 MDHEN, CDR2 SYDVKM. Trimming removed 2 bases at V and 8 bases at J, with 15 bases between. The CDR3 is made up of 14 amino acids. Written as DNA, the CDR3 is TGTGCCAGCAGTTTAGAGTCGACCCGGCGGGGCTACACCTTC. Its protein product is CASSLESTRRGYTF.